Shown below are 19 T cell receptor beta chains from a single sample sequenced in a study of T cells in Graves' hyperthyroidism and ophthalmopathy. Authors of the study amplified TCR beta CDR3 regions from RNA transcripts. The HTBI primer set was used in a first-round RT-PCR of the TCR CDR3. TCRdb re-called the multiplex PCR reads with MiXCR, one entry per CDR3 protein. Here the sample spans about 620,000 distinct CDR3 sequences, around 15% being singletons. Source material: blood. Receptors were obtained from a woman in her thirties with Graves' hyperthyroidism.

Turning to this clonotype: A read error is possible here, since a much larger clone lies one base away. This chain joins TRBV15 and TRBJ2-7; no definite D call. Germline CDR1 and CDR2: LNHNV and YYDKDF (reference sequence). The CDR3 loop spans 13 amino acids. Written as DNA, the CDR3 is TGTGACACCAGCAGAGATCCCTACTACGAGCAGTACTTC. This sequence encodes CDTSRDPYYEQYF.

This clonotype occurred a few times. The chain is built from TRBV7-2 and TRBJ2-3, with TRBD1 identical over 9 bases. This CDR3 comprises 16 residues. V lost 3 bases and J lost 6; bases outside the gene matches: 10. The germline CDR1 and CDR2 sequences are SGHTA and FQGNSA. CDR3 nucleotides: TGTGCCAGCAGCTTTAGTATCGGGACAGGGTCTGATACGCAGTATTTT. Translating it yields CASSFSIGTGSDTQYF. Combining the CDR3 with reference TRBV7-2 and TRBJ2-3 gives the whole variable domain GAGVSQSPSNKVTEKGKDVELRCDPISGHTALYWYRQSLGQGLEFLIYFQGNSAPDKSGLPSDRFSAERTGGSVSTLTIQRTQQEDSAVYLCASSFSIGTGSDTQYFGPGTRLTVL.

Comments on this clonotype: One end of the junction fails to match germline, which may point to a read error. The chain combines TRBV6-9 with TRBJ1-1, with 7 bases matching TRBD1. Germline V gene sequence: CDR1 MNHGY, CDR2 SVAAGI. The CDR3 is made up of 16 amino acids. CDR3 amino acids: CASSSPRTGVNTEALF. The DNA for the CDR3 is TGTGCCAGCAGTTCCCCTCGGACAGGAGTGAACACTGAAGCTCTCTTT.

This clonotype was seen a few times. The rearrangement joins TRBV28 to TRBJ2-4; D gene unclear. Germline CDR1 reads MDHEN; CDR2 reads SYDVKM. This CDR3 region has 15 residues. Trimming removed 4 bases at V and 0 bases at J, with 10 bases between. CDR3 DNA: TGTGCCAGCAGTTCTCCCGCAGAAGCCAAAAACATTCAGTACTTC. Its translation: CASSSPAEAKNIQYF.

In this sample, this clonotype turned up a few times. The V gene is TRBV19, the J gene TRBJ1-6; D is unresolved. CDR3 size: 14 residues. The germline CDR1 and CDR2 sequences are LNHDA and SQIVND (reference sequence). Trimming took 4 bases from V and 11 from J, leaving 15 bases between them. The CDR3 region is CASSSGTENAPLHF. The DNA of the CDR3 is TGTGCCAGTAGTAGCGGAACAGAGAACGCACCCCTCCACTTT. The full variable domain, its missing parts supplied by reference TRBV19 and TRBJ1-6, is DGGITQSPKYLFRKEGQNVTLSCEQNLNHDAMYWYRQDPGQGLRLIYYSQIVNDFQKGDIAEGYSVSREKKESFPLTVTSAQKNPTAFYLCASSSGTENAPLHFGNGTRLTVT.

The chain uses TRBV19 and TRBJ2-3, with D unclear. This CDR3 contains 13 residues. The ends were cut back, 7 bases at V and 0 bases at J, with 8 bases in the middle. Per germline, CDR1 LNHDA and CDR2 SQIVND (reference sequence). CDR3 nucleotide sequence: TGTGCCAGTAAAGGAACCAGCACAGATACGCAGTATTTT. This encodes CASKGTSTDTQYF. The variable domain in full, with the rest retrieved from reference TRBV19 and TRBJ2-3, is DGGITQSPKYLFRKEGQNVTLSCEQNLNHDAMYWYRQDPGQGLRLIYYSQIVNDFQKGDIAEGYSVSREKKESFPLTVTSAQKNPTAFYLCASKGTSTDTQYFGPGTRLTVL.

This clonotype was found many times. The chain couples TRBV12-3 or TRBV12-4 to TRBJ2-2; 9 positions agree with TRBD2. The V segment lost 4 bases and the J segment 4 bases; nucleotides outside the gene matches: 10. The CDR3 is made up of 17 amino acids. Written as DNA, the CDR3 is TGTGCCAGCAGTTATAGCGGGAGCAACCCGTTCACCGGGGAGCTGTTTTTT. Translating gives CASSYSGSNPFTGELFF.

CDR3 in amino acids: CASSGGQRLYGYTF. The CDR3, as DNA: TGTGCCAGCAGTGGGGGACAGCGCCTCTATGGCTACACCTTC. The chain has TRBV28 and TRBJ1-2; 7 bases map to TRBD1. Germline CDR1 is MDHEN and CDR2 is SYDVKM. The V and J ends lost 5 bases and 4 bases, in that order; junction bases with no gene match: 7. This CDR3 has 14 amino acids.

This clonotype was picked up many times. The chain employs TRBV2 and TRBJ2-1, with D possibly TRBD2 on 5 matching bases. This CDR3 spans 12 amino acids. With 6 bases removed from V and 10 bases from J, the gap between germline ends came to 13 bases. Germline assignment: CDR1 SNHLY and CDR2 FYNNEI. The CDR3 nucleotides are TGTGCCAGCAGGGACTTGAAAGACGAGCAGTTCTTC. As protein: CASRDLKDEQFF.

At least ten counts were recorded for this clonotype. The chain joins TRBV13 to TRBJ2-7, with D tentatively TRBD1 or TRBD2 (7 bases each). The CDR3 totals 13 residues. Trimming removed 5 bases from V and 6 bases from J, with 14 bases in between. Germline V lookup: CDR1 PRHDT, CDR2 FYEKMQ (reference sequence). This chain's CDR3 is CASSPRGGFEQYF. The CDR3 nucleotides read TGTGCCAGCAGCCCCAGGGGGGGGTTCGAGCAGTACTTC.

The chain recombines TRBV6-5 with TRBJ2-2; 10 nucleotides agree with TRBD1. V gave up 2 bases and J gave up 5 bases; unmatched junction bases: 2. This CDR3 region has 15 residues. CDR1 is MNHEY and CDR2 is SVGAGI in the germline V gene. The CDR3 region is CASSYDRGRTGELFF. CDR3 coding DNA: TGTGCCAGCAGTTACGACAGGGGGCGGACCGGGGAGCTGTTTTTT.

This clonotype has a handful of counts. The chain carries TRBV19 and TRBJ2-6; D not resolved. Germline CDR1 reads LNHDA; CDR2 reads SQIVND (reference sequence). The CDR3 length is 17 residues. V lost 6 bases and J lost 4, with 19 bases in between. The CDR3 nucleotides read TGTGCCAGTAGACCCACCTTGGCCCTTGAGGGGGCCAACGTCCTGACTTTC. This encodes CASRPTLALEGANVLTF.

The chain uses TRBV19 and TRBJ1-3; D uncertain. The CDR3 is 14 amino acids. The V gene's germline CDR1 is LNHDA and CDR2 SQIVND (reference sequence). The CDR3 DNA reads TGTGCTATATCGAGCGTCCACTCTGGAAACACCATATATTTT. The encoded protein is CAISSVHSGNTIYF.

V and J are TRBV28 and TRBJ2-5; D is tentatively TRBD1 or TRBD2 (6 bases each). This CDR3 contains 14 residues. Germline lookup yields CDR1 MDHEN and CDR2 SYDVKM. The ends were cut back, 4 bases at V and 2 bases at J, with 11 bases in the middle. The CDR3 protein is CASSSPGAQETQYF. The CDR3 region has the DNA TGTGCCAGCAGTTCACCGGGGGCACAAGAGACCCAGTACTTC.

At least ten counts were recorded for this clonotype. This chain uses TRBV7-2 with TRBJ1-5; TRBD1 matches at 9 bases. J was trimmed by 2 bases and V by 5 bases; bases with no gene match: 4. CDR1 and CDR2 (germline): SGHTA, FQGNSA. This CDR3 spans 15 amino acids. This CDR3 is CASSLWTGGNQPQHF. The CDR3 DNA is TGTGCCAGCAGCCTCTGGACAGGGGGCAATCAGCCCCAGCATTTT.

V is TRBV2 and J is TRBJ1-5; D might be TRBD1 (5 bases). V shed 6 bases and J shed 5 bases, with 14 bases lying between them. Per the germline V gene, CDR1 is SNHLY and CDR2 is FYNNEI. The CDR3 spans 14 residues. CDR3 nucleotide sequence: TGTGCCAGCAGAGAGGGACTGGGATATCAGCCCCAGCATTTT. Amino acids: CASREGLGYQPQHF.

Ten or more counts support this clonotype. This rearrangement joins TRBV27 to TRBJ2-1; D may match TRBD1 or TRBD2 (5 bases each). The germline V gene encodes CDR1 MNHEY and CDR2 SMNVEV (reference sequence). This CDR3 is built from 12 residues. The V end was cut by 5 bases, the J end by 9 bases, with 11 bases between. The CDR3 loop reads CASSQQRGEQFF. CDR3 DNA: TGTGCCAGCAGTCAACAGAGGGGTGAGCAGTTCTTC.

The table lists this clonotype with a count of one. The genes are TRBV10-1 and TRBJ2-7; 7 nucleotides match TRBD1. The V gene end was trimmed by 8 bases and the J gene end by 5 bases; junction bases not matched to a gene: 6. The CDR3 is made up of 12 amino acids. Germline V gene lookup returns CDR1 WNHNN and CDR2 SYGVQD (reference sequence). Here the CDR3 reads CASGDSLNEQYF. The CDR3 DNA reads TGCGCCAGCGGGGACAGTCTAAACGAGCAGTACTTC.

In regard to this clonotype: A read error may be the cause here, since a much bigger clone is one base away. The CDR3 DNA reads as TGCAGTGCTACACCTAGGACTTTTAACACTGAAGCTTTCTTT. It translates to CSATPRTFNTEAFF. The J gene is TRBJ1-1, the V gene TRBV20-1; the D is unclear. This CDR3 spans 14 amino acids. Trimming pared 4 bases from V and 2 bases from J, leaving 14 bases between. Germline V gene lookup returns CDR1 DFQATT and CDR2 SNEGSKA (reference sequence).